Listed below are T cell receptor beta chains from one sample, sequenced in a study of T cells in pancreatic ductal adenocarcinoma. Profiling relied on immunoSEQ multiplex PCR, and the TCRdb table lists in-frame clones only, not all of them. The sample includes roughly 100,000 clones, over 90% of them seen just once. Source material: PBMCs. Source of these receptors: a human donor with pancreatic ductal adenocarcinoma. Each CDR3 is given with its conserved first and last residue. Fields, in order: J gene, V gene, D gene, clone size, CDR3 protein, CDR3 DNA. D genes are given only for firm matches. Only part of the rows carry a size: once, few, many, or a class if the clone is expanded.

j_call: TRBJ1-5; v_call: TRBV2; d_call: TRBD1; clone_size: -; cdr3_aa: CASRGTGGQPQHF; cdr3_nt: TGTGCCAGCAGGGGGACAGGGGGCCAGCCCCAGCATTTT
j_call: TRBJ2-5; v_call: TRBV5-1; d_call: -; clone_size: -; cdr3_aa: CASSSTGAYQETQYF; cdr3_nt: TGCGCCAGCAGCTCGACAGGAGCGTACCAAGAGACCCAGTACTTC
j_call: TRBJ2-1; v_call: TRBV2; d_call: TRBD2; clone_size: once; cdr3_aa: CAPRKGGSSYNEQFF; cdr3_nt: TGTGCCCCCAGGAAGGGCGGGAGCTCCTACAATGAGCAGTTCTTC
j_call: TRBJ2-7; v_call: TRBV6-5; d_call: TRBD2; clone_size: -; cdr3_aa: CASSKYSGSYYEQYF; cdr3_nt: TGTGCCAGCAGTAAATATAGCGGGAGTTACTACGAGCAGTACTTC
j_call: TRBJ2-5; v_call: TRBV5-1; d_call: -; clone_size: few; cdr3_aa: CASSIGQTETQYF; cdr3_nt: TGCGCCAGCAGCATTGGACAGACGGAGACCCAGTACTTC
j_call: TRBJ2-7; v_call: TRBV10-1; d_call: TRBD1; clone_size: -; cdr3_aa: CASSPDREGGEQYF; cdr3_nt: TGCGCCAGCAGCCCCGACAGGGAAGGGGGCGAGCAGTACTTC
j_call: TRBJ2-7; v_call: TRBV20-1; d_call: -; clone_size: -; cdr3_aa: CSAPRGYEQYF; cdr3_nt: TGCAGTGCTCCCCGGGGCTACGAGCAGTACTTC
j_call: TRBJ1-4; v_call: TRBV4-2; d_call: -; clone_size: -; cdr3_aa: CASSPRVTGLASSEKLFF; cdr3_nt: TGTGCCAGCAGCCCGAGGGTGACAGGCCTCGCGTCTAGTGAAAAACTGTTTTTT
j_call: TRBJ2-5; v_call: TRBV11-3; d_call: TRBD2; clone_size: -; cdr3_aa: CASSYGVGTSAKTQYF; cdr3_nt: TGTGCCAGCAGCTACGGGGTGGGGACTAGCGCGAAGACCCAGTACTTC
j_call: TRBJ1-5; v_call: TRBV28; d_call: TRBD1; clone_size: -; cdr3_aa: CASITGGYQPQHF; cdr3_nt: TGTGCCAGCATCACAGGGGGCTATCAGCCCCAGCATTTT
j_call: TRBJ1-5; v_call: TRBV4-2; d_call: TRBD1; clone_size: -; cdr3_aa: CASSQGGDRRYSNQPQHF; cdr3_nt: TGTGCCAGCAGCCAAGGGGGGGACAGGAGATATAGCAATCAGCCCCAGCATTTT
j_call: TRBJ2-7; v_call: TRBV4-3; d_call: TRBD2; clone_size: -; cdr3_aa: CASSQEVVEQTLLAAQQYF; cdr3_nt: TGCGCCAGCAGCCAAGAGGTAGTGGAGCAGACGCTCCTAGCGGCCCAGCAGTACTTC
j_call: TRBJ2-1; v_call: TRBV4-1; d_call: -; clone_size: once; cdr3_aa: CASSAGDEQFF; cdr3_nt: TGCGCCAGCAGCGCAGGGGATGAGCAGTTCTTC
j_call: TRBJ2-7; v_call: TRBV6-1; d_call: -; clone_size: -; cdr3_aa: CASSEFTSSFSYEQYF; cdr3_nt: TGTGCCAGCAGTGAATTTACTAGCTCCTTCTCCTACGAGCAGTACTTC
j_call: TRBJ2-7; v_call: TRBV19; d_call: -; clone_size: -; cdr3_aa: CASTAGQLYEQYF; cdr3_nt: TGTGCCAGTACGGCGGGACAGCTCTACGAGCAGTACTTC
j_call: TRBJ2-1; v_call: TRBV29-1; d_call: -; clone_size: -; cdr3_aa: CSVMTSIGYEQFF; cdr3_nt: TGCAGCGTTATGACTAGTATAGGCTATGAGCAGTTCTTC
j_call: TRBJ2-7; v_call: TRBV5-5; d_call: -; clone_size: few; cdr3_aa: CASSSSYEQYF; cdr3_nt: TGTGCCAGCAGCTCTTCGTACGAGCAGTACTTC
j_call: TRBJ2-1; v_call: TRBV19; d_call: -; clone_size: -; cdr3_aa: CASSIDRGTYNEQFF; cdr3_nt: TGTGCCAGTAGTATAGATCGCGGGACCTACAATGAGCAGTTCTTC
j_call: TRBJ1-5; v_call: TRBV19; d_call: -; clone_size: -; cdr3_aa: CASSMVGGGSQPQHF; cdr3_nt: TGTGCCAGTAGTATGGTGGGGGGAGGAAGTCAGCCCCAGCATTTT
j_call: TRBJ2-7; v_call: TRBV25-1; d_call: -; clone_size: -; cdr3_aa: CASSEYWASGQGQYF; cdr3_nt: TGTGCCAGCAGTGAATATTGGGCTAGCGGACAGGGGCAGTACTTC
j_call: TRBJ2-2; v_call: TRBV28; d_call: TRBD2; clone_size: -; cdr3_aa: CASNELAGAIGPAGELFF; cdr3_nt: TGTGCCAGCAACGAACTAGCGGGAGCGATAGGACCGGCCGGGGAGCTGTTTTTT
j_call: TRBJ2-1; v_call: TRBV5-4; d_call: TRBD1; clone_size: -; cdr3_aa: CASSLGGRAGEQFF; cdr3_nt: TGTGCCAGCAGCTTAGGGGGCCGCGCTGGTGAGCAGTTCTTC
j_call: TRBJ2-5; v_call: TRBV29-1; d_call: -; clone_size: -; cdr3_aa: CSLRRGGETQYF; cdr3_nt: TGCAGCCTAAGGCGGGGTGGGGAGACCCAGTACTTC
j_call: TRBJ2-2; v_call: TRBV30; d_call: -; clone_size: -; cdr3_aa: CAWTTEGRWGTTGELFF; cdr3_nt: TGTGCCTGGACCACGGAAGGGAGATGGGGGACTACCGGGGAGCTGTTTTTT
j_call: TRBJ2-3; v_call: TRBV5-1; d_call: -; clone_size: -; cdr3_aa: CASSLGLPPADTQYF; cdr3_nt: TGCGCCAGCAGCTTGGGACTACCCCCCGCAGATACGCAGTATTTT
j_call: TRBJ2-3; v_call: TRBV19; d_call: TRBD2; clone_size: -; cdr3_aa: CASKTSGADTQYF; cdr3_nt: TGTGCCAGTAAGACTAGCGGGGCAGATACGCAGTATTTT
j_call: TRBJ2-2; v_call: TRBV30; d_call: TRBD1; clone_size: -; cdr3_aa: CAWSRGQRTGELFF; cdr3_nt: TGTGCCTGGAGTCGGGGACAGAGAACCGGGGAGCTGTTTTTT
j_call: TRBJ2-1; v_call: TRBV11-1; d_call: TRBD2; clone_size: once; cdr3_aa: CASSLLAGVEQFF; cdr3_nt: TGTGCCAGCAGTCTACTAGCGGGAGTTGAGCAGTTCTTC
j_call: TRBJ1-4; v_call: TRBV2; d_call: -; clone_size: -; cdr3_aa: CASIRGANEKLFF; cdr3_nt: TGTGCCAGCATAAGGGGTGCTAATGAAAAACTGTTTTTT
j_call: TRBJ1-4; v_call: TRBV7-6; d_call: -; clone_size: once; cdr3_aa: CASKGPGSEKLFF; cdr3_nt: TGTGCCAGCAAGGGCCCTGGGAGTGAAAAACTGTTTTTT
j_call: TRBJ2-7; v_call: TRBV10-3; d_call: -; clone_size: -; cdr3_aa: CASTDSTEEQYF; cdr3_nt: TGTGCCTCGACCGACTCTACTGAAGAGCAGTACTTC
j_call: TRBJ2-7; v_call: TRBV11-2; d_call: -; clone_size: -; cdr3_aa: CASSLQVDSYEQYF; cdr3_nt: TGTGCCAGCAGCCTGCAGGTAGATTCCTACGAGCAGTACTTC
j_call: TRBJ1-2; v_call: TRBV18; d_call: -; clone_size: -; cdr3_aa: CASSPGGSDYGYTF; cdr3_nt: TGTGCCAGCTCACCGGGGGGGTCGGACTATGGCTACACCTTC
j_call: TRBJ2-3; v_call: TRBV28; d_call: -; clone_size: -; cdr3_aa: CASGPSLRGTDTQYF; cdr3_nt: TGTGCCAGCGGCCCGTCCCTCCGGGGCACAGATACGCAGTATTTT
j_call: TRBJ2-7; v_call: TRBV19; d_call: TRBD2; clone_size: -; cdr3_aa: CASSRTGTSEYEQYF; cdr3_nt: TGTGCCAGTAGCAGAACCGGGACTAGCGAGTACGAGCAGTACTTC
j_call: TRBJ2-3; v_call: TRBV27; d_call: -; clone_size: -; cdr3_aa: CASSLNLAASYRDTQYF; cdr3_nt: TGTGCCAGCAGTTTAAACTTGGCCGCTAGCTATCGGGATACGCAGTATTTT
j_call: TRBJ1-4; v_call: TRBV28; d_call: TRBD1; clone_size: -; cdr3_aa: CASRPGGGEKLFF; cdr3_nt: TGTGCCAGCAGACCAGGGGGCGGCGAAAAACTGTTTTTT
j_call: TRBJ2-5; v_call: TRBV5-1; d_call: -; clone_size: -; cdr3_aa: CASSLLANQETQYF; cdr3_nt: TGCGCCAGCAGCTTACTAGCTAACCAAGAGACCCAGTACTTC
j_call: TRBJ2-2; v_call: TRBV29-1; d_call: -; clone_size: -; cdr3_aa: CSALTSPGELFF; cdr3_nt: TGCAGCGCCCTAACTAGTCCCGGGGAGCTGTTTTTT
j_call: TRBJ1-4; v_call: TRBV2; d_call: -; clone_size: -; cdr3_aa: CASSGGTGSEELFF; cdr3_nt: TGTGCCAGCAGTGGGGGTACAGGGAGTGAGGAACTGTTTTTT
j_call: TRBJ2-5; v_call: TRBV4-1; d_call: -; clone_size: -; cdr3_aa: CASSQGPSDQETQYF; cdr3_nt: TGCGCCAGCAGCCAAGGTCCTAGCGACCAAGAGACCCAGTACTTC
j_call: TRBJ1-1; v_call: TRBV14; d_call: TRBD1; clone_size: -; cdr3_aa: CASSQRRTGRGNTEAFF; cdr3_nt: TGTGCCAGCAGCCAGCGCAGGACAGGGCGCGGGAACACTGAAGCTTTCTTT
j_call: TRBJ2-1; v_call: TRBV7-3; d_call: TRBD2; clone_size: -; cdr3_aa: CASSELADSYNEQFF; cdr3_nt: TGTGCCAGCAGCGAGCTAGCGGACTCCTACAATGAGCAGTTCTTC
j_call: TRBJ2-3; v_call: TRBV5-1; d_call: -; clone_size: -; cdr3_aa: CASSLVSSTDTQYF; cdr3_nt: TGCGCCAGCAGCTTGGTTAGTAGCACAGATACGCAGTATTTT
j_call: TRBJ2-7; v_call: TRBV2; d_call: -; clone_size: -; cdr3_aa: CASSDWTARVYEQYF; cdr3_nt: TGTGCCAGCAGTGACTGGACAGCCCGCGTCTACGAGCAGTACTTC
j_call: TRBJ1-2; v_call: TRBV11-2; d_call: -; clone_size: -; cdr3_aa: CASSLGGIANYGYTF; cdr3_nt: TGTGCCAGCAGCTTAGGGGGCATAGCAAACTATGGCTACACCTTC
j_call: TRBJ1-3; v_call: TRBV6-5; d_call: -; clone_size: -; cdr3_aa: CASSYSLPLSGNTIYF; cdr3_nt: TGTGCCAGCAGTTACTCGCTACCGCTCTCTGGAAACACCATATATTTT
j_call: TRBJ2-3; v_call: TRBV13; d_call: -; clone_size: -; cdr3_aa: CASSSLRPTDTQYF; cdr3_nt: TGTGCCAGCAGCTCTCTTAGACCGACTGATACGCAGTATTTT
j_call: TRBJ2-3; v_call: TRBV4-1; d_call: -; clone_size: -; cdr3_aa: CASSQVHMTDTQYF; cdr3_nt: TGCGCCAGCAGCCAAGTTCACATGACAGATACGCAGTATTTT
j_call: TRBJ2-3; v_call: TRBV6-1; d_call: TRBD1; clone_size: -; cdr3_aa: CASSDGTGWDTDTQYF; cdr3_nt: TGTGCCAGCAGTGATGGGACAGGGTGGGACACAGATACGCAGTATTTT
j_call: TRBJ2-1; v_call: TRBV7-9; d_call: TRBD2; clone_size: -; cdr3_aa: CASSLAHIAGGLHEQFF; cdr3_nt: TGTGCCAGCAGCTTAGCCCATATAGCGGGAGGGCTACATGAGCAGTTCTTC
j_call: TRBJ2-7; v_call: TRBV6-6; d_call: TRBD2; clone_size: -; cdr3_aa: CASSYSASGPYEQYF; cdr3_nt: TGTGCCAGCAGTTACTCCGCTAGCGGGCCTTACGAGCAGTACTTC
j_call: TRBJ2-3; v_call: TRBV6-1; d_call: TRBD2; clone_size: -; cdr3_aa: CASASGGSTDTQYF; cdr3_nt: TGTGCCAGCGCTAGCGGAGGGAGCACAGATACGCAGTATTTT
j_call: TRBJ1-3; v_call: TRBV28; d_call: -; clone_size: -; cdr3_aa: CASSLGVDYGNTIYF; cdr3_nt: TGTGCCAGCAGTTTGGGGGTGGACTATGGAAACACCATATATTTT
j_call: TRBJ1-5; v_call: TRBV28; d_call: -; clone_size: -; cdr3_aa: CASSSGNQPQHF; cdr3_nt: TGTGCCAGCAGTTCGGGCAATCAGCCCCAGCATTTT
j_call: TRBJ1-5; v_call: TRBV7-2; d_call: -; clone_size: -; cdr3_aa: CASSPGVSSTQHF; cdr3_nt: TGTGCCAGCAGCCCGGGTGTCAGCAGTACCCAGCATTTT
j_call: TRBJ2-1; v_call: TRBV27; d_call: TRBD2; clone_size: -; cdr3_aa: CASSLSKLADNYNEQFF; cdr3_nt: TGTGCCAGCAGTTTATCGAAACTAGCGGATAATTACAATGAGCAGTTCTTC